What follows are 15 T cell receptor beta chains derived from one specimen sequenced in a study of shared clonotypes between healthy human individuals (dated by TCRdb to 2020 to 2021). Libraries came from the immunoSEQ multiplex PCR assay. TCRdb retrieved this table from immuneACCESS and kept in-frame rearrangements only. Not all clones are present; in checked studies, unresolved V genes account for under half, and no reason is known for the remainder. The sample includes fewer than 650,000 clones, with over 65% observed a single time. The top ten clonotypes cover 10% to 15% of the sample. Sequencing was carried out using PBMCs. These receptors came from a woman in her thirties or forties in good health. Some clones in this sample may be carry-over from other donors' samples.

The chain recombines TRBV27 with TRBJ1-2; D perhaps matches TRBD1 (6 bases). The CDR3 consists of 13 residues. Trimming shortened V by 5 bases and J by 7 bases, and 14 bases separated the two germline ends. CDR1 MNHEY and CDR2 SMNVEV come from the germline V gene (reference sequence). The chain's CDR3 is CASSALFRGGYTF. CDR3 nucleotide sequence: TGTGCCAGCAGTGCCCTCTTCAGGGGTGGCTACACCTTC.

The chain links TRBV27 to TRBJ1-1, with 7 bases aligning to TRBD1. The V and J ends lost 4 bases and 4 bases, in that order; junction bases with no gene match: 6. The germline CDR1 and CDR2 sequences are MNHEY and SMNVEV (reference sequence). The CDR3 loop spans 14 amino acids. CDR3 protein: CASSSRRGTTEAFF. The DNA for the CDR3 is TGTGCCAGCAGTTCACGCAGGGGGACCACTGAAGCTTTCTTT.

V usage is TRBV4-1 and J usage is TRBJ2-4; the D gene could be TRBD1 or TRBD2 (5 bases each). The germline V gene encodes CDR1 MGHRA and CDR2 YSYEKL. CDR3 length: 13 residues. Trimming removed 4 bases at V and 7 bases at J, with 11 bases between. The CDR3 nucleotides read TGCGCCAGCAGCCTCCCCGGGACCAACATTCAGTACTTC. Its translation is CASSLPGTNIQYF.

This chain uses TRBV19 with TRBJ1-1; a weak D match, TRBD1 (5 bases). Per the germline V gene, CDR1 is LNHDA and CDR2 is SQIVND (reference sequence). V was cut by 1 base and J by 5 bases, with 17 bases left in between. This CDR3 has 16 amino acids. CDR3 in amino acids: CASSIGRVRVGTEAFF. CDR3 coding DNA: TGTGCCAGTAGTATAGGCCGTGTCAGGGTTGGAACTGAAGCTTTCTTT.

As DNA, the CDR3 is TGCGCCAGCAGCCCCGGGACTAGCGGGAGGGCCTCGGGGGAGCTGTTTTTT. Protein: CASSPGTSGRASGELFF. The chain carries TRBV5-1 and TRBJ2-2; 16 positions agree with TRBD2. Germline assignment: CDR1 SGHRS and CDR2 YFSETQ. The CDR3 spans 17 residues. J gave up 8 bases and V 4 bases, and 8 bases lay outside the gene matches.

CDR3 DNA: TGTGCCAGCAGCTTAACCGAGAACACTGAAGCTTTCTTT. Translation: CASSLTENTEAFF. The V gene is TRBV5-5, the J gene TRBJ1-1; D gene ambiguous. V lost 2 bases, J lost 1 base, and 6 bases lay in between. The CDR3 has 13 residues. Germline-derived CDR1 and CDR2 are SGHKS and YYEKEE (reference sequence).

The V and J genes are TRBV5-8 and TRBJ2-7; the D gene could be TRBD1 or TRBD2 (5 bases each). Germline CDR1 is SGHTS and CDR2 is YDEGEE. This CDR3 is 15 amino acids long. V lost 1 base, J lost 3 bases, and 14 bases lay in between. The DNA for the CDR3 is TGTGCCAGCAGCTTGAGGTGGCCTGGGGGCTACGAGCAGTACTTC. It encodes CASSLRWPGGYEQYF.

The CDR3 DNA reads as TGTGCCAGCAGTTCGGGGGCGAACTCCGAGCAGTACTTC. Translated, it gives CASSSGANSEQYF. The genes are TRBV28 and TRBJ2-7; D assignment may be TRBD1 or TRBD2 (6 bases each). V shed 4 bases and J shed 6 bases, with 13 bases lying between them. The CDR3 contains 13 residues. Germline V CDR1 and CDR2: MDHEN, SYDVKM.

The rearrangement joins TRBV27 to TRBJ1-1; D gene uncertain. This CDR3 is 14 amino acids long. The ends were cut back, 2 bases at V and 0 bases at J, with 7 bases in the middle. The germline gives CDR1 MNHEY, CDR2 SMNVEV (reference sequence). The CDR3 DNA reads TGTGCCAGCAGTTTAAAGGCCGTGAACACTGAAGCTTTCTTT. It translates to CASSLKAVNTEAFF.

Notes on this clone: A far larger clone is one base from this, pointing to a likely read error. The sample holds other DNA sequences that translate to the same CDR3. The chain carries TRBV30 and TRBJ2-6, with D perhaps TRBD1 or TRBD2 (5 bases each). V lost 3 bases, J lost 2 bases, and 17 bases lay in between. CDR3 size: 17 residues. Germline-derived CDR1 and CDR2 are GTSNPN and SVGIG (reference sequence). As DNA, the CDR3 is TGTGCCTGGAGCCGCTTTGGGGGTCTGACTGGGGCCAACGTCCTGACTTTC. Amino acids: CAWSRFGGLTGANVLTF.

The rearrangement links TRBV30 to TRBJ1-5; a possible D gene is TRBD1 (5 bases). The CDR3 totals 14 residues. Germline CDR1 reads GTSNPN; CDR2 reads SVGIG (reference sequence). V was pared by 2 bases and J by 6 bases, with 14 bases between. The CDR3: CAWSFKGGGQPQHF. CDR3 DNA sequence: TGTGCCTGGAGTTTTAAGGGTGGGGGTCAGCCCCAGCATTTT.

The chain couples TRBV6-5 to TRBJ1-5; the D is unclear. This CDR3 has 14 residues. The germline V gene has CDR1 MNHEY and CDR2 SVGAGI. With 6 bases removed from V and 0 bases from J, the gap between germline ends came to 9 bases. The CDR3 reads CASRRRYSNQPQHF. The CDR3 bases are TGTGCCAGCAGGCGCCGATATAGCAATCAGCCCCAGCATTTT.

This chain joins TRBV28 and TRBJ1-2; D gene unclear. Germline CDR1 is MDHEN and CDR2 is SYDVKM. The V end was cut by 3 bases, the J end by 2 bases, with 7 bases between. This CDR3 region has 13 residues. CDR3: CASSFGNNYGYTF. The CDR3 DNA is TGTGCCAGCAGTTTTGGCAACAACTATGGCTACACCTTC.

Turning to this clone: It differs at one base from a far larger clone, so likely a read error. The same CDR3 also results from other DNA sequences found in this sample. This rearrangement joins TRBV6-6 to TRBJ1-3, with 12 bases aligning to TRBD1. The CDR3 is 16 amino acids. Looked up from germline, CDR1 is MNHNY and CDR2 is SVGAGI (reference sequence). CDR3 in amino acids: CASSYGTGGPGNTIYF. The DNA of the CDR3 is TGTGCCAGCAGTTACGGGACAGGGGGCCCTGGGAACACCATATATTTT.

The chain combines TRBV11-3 with TRBJ2-3; D is undetermined. The CDR3 length is 14 residues. Germline V gene sequence: CDR1 SGHNT, CDR2 YENEEA. The V gene lost 3 bases and the J gene lost 2 bases, with 9 bases spanning the gap. CDR3: CASSFGGPTDTQYF. The CDR3 nucleotides are TGTGCCAGCAGCTTTGGCGGCCCCACAGATACGCAGTATTTT.